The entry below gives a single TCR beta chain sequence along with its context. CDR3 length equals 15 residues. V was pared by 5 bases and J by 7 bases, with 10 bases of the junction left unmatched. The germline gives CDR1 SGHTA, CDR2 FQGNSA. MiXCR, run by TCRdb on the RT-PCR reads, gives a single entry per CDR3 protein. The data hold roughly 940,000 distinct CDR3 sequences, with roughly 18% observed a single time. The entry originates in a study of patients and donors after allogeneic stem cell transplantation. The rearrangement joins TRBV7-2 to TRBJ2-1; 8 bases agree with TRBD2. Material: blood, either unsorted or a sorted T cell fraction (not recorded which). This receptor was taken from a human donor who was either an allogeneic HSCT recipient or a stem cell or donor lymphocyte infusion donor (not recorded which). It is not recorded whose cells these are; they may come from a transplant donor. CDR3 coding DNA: TGTGCCAGCAGCCTTACCCGACTAGCGTCTAATGAGCAGTTCTTC. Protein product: CASSLTRLASNEQFF.